The rows below give T cell receptor beta chains drawn from one sample of a study of PD-1 blockade in classical Hodgkin lymphoma. Sequenced by immunoSEQ multiplex PCR; TCRdb stores in-frame clones only, minus some. The sample holds over 30,000 clones, 80% to 95% seen once. Source: CD4+ T cells from blood, taken at baseline. The receptors here all came from a human donor with classical Hodgkin lymphoma. Each CDR3 is given with its conserved first and last residue.

v_gene,j_gene,CDR3aa
TRBV19,TRBJ2-1,CASSTHPTSGRSEQFF
TRBV18,TRBJ2-1,CASSTRGTSGNQISYNEQFF
TRBV5-6,TRBJ2-7,CASTRDSGAYEQYF
TRBV27,TRBJ2-1,CASSLDAYNEQFF
TRBV6-5,TRBJ1-2,CASKMGGASYGYTF
TRBV7-8,TRBJ2-1,CASSPKYPSSYNEQFF
TRBV18,TRBJ1-1,CASSLNRDTEAFF
TRBV28,TRBJ2-1,CASSLYRIYNEQFF
TRBV2,TRBJ1-2,CASLQGGYGYTF
TRBV27,TRBJ2-6,CASSLFPDRPGANVLTF
TRBV30,TRBJ1-1,CAWRGGQLTEAFF
TRBV7-6,TRBJ2-3,CASSPPGGGRATDTQYF
TRBV28,TRBJ2-3,CASSLAAGSSDTQYF
TRBV5-5,TRBJ2-5,CASSLEGWGGETQYF
TRBV9,TRBJ2-1,CASSVVGGGPMDEQFF